This entry features one T cell receptor (beta chain) sequence. Its antigen is currently unknown. The sample is drawn from a study of shared clonotypes between healthy human individuals. This was a deep-level run. The table came from immunoSEQ multiplex PCR; TCRdb's copy has only in-frame clones and leaves some out. The sample yields nearly 600,000 clones, nearly 97% seen once. Study-wide points: Rarefaction gave evidence that sorted-subset sequencing remained incomplete despite large depth.

It was CD45RO-negative cells, positively selected for CCR7, that made up naive CD8 cells, with terminally differentiated effector memory CD45RA+ cells excluded. Every contributor of samples was a Caucasian grown-up residing in Nashville, Tennessee. The TCR comes from a woman aged 30 to 39 in good health. Material for sequencing was naive CD8+ T cells sorted from blood.

CDR3 bases: TGTGCCAGCAGTTTGGGGACAGCCTCCTACGAGCAGTACTTC. Its translation is CASSLGTASYEQYF. V usage is TRBV27 and J usage is TRBJ2-7, with 7 bases that match TRBD1. V lost 3 bases and J lost 0; bases outside the gene matches: 2. The CDR3 length is 14 residues. CDR1 is MNHEY and CDR2 is SMNVEV in the germline V gene (reference sequence).